The rows below give T cell receptor beta chains drawn from one sample of a study of blood T cell repertoires in COVID-19. The repertoire was sequenced with immunoSEQ multiplex PCR; TCRdb's copy has only in-frame clones and lacks some. The sample has roughly 330,000 clones; more than 75% are singletons. The sample consisted of PBMCs or T cells enriched from blood (not recorded which). The receptors stem from a woman aged 25 to 39 who had recovered from COVID-19. Each CDR3 is given with its conserved first and last residue. The size entry is marked missing in some rows and otherwise reads once, few, many or a size class.

j_call: TRBJ1-2
clone_size: -
v_call: TRBV25-1
cdr3_aa: CASTPSSGRAGYTF

j_call: TRBJ2-7
clone_size: -
v_call: TRBV9
cdr3_aa: CASSVRPAGYEQYF

j_call: TRBJ2-3
clone_size: few
v_call: TRBV5-4
cdr3_aa: CASSQGLAGARGSTDTQYF

j_call: TRBJ1-4
clone_size: -
v_call: TRBV28
cdr3_aa: CASRTGRVEKLFF

j_call: TRBJ1-3
clone_size: -
v_call: TRBV9
cdr3_aa: CASSVEGTGGPNTGNTIYF

j_call: TRBJ1-1
clone_size: -
v_call: TRBV12-5
cdr3_aa: CASGRESNTEAFF

j_call: TRBJ1-1
clone_size: -
v_call: TRBV5-6
cdr3_aa: CASRKTGWENTEAFF

j_call: TRBJ2-1
clone_size: few
v_call: TRBV7-2
cdr3_aa: CASSLGTEYNEQFF

j_call: TRBJ2-5
clone_size: -
v_call: TRBV18
cdr3_aa: CASSPDGVLQETQYF

j_call: TRBJ1-5
clone_size: -
v_call: TRBV10-1
cdr3_aa: CASSETGINQPQHF

j_call: TRBJ2-5
clone_size: -
v_call: TRBV11-2
cdr3_aa: CASSLRRGASGNQETQYF

j_call: TRBJ2-7
clone_size: -
v_call: TRBV28
cdr3_aa: CAASEGANEQYF

j_call: TRBJ2-1
clone_size: -
v_call: TRBV9
cdr3_aa: CASSVVAGGPLNEQFF

j_call: TRBJ1-6
clone_size: -
v_call: TRBV30
cdr3_aa: CAWKGDYNSPLHF

j_call: TRBJ1-1
clone_size: few
v_call: TRBV7-2
cdr3_aa: CASSLTPVNTEAFF

j_call: TRBJ1-1
clone_size: -
v_call: TRBV5-4
cdr3_aa: CASSRDRSDTEAFF

j_call: TRBJ2-3
clone_size: -
v_call: TRBV3-1/TRBV3-2
cdr3_aa: CASSPLGGDTDTQYF

j_call: TRBJ1-2
clone_size: once
v_call: TRBV4-3
cdr3_aa: CASSQVWGGLDYGYTF

j_call: TRBJ1-2
clone_size: -
v_call: TRBV11-2
cdr3_aa: CASSIGTNYGYTF

j_call: TRBJ1-2
clone_size: few
v_call: TRBV12-5
cdr3_aa: CASGLSANYGYTF

j_call: TRBJ2-1
clone_size: once
v_call: TRBV2
cdr3_aa: CASSGVRYNEQFF

j_call: TRBJ1-5
clone_size: many
v_call: TRBV7-9
cdr3_aa: CASSAQGNSNQPQHF

j_call: TRBJ2-2
clone_size: once
v_call: TRBV11-2
cdr3_aa: CATRQGARNGELFF

j_call: TRBJ2-3
clone_size: few
v_call: TRBV9
cdr3_aa: CASSVVTSTDTQYF

j_call: TRBJ1-2
clone_size: -
v_call: TRBV28
cdr3_aa: CASSLLSNYGYTF

j_call: TRBJ2-1
clone_size: -
v_call: TRBV3-1/TRBV3-2
cdr3_aa: CASSQGGTSYNEQFF

j_call: TRBJ2-7
clone_size: -
v_call: TRBV18
cdr3_aa: CASSLQDREGEQYF

j_call: TRBJ1-1
clone_size: -
v_call: TRBV10-3
cdr3_aa: CAISESGAVLNTEAFF

j_call: TRBJ1-2
clone_size: -
v_call: TRBV5-4
cdr3_aa: CASRSGDRGPFFYGYTF

j_call: TRBJ2-3
clone_size: -
v_call: TRBV28
cdr3_aa: CASSSRQGSTDTQYF

j_call: TRBJ2-1
clone_size: -
v_call: TRBV5-1
cdr3_aa: CASSLDGQVLNEQFF

j_call: TRBJ1-2
clone_size: -
v_call: TRBV9
cdr3_aa: CASSVDSGGLLGYTF

j_call: TRBJ2-1
clone_size: -
v_call: TRBV30
cdr3_aa: CAWSFSLYRTSGGGYNEQFF